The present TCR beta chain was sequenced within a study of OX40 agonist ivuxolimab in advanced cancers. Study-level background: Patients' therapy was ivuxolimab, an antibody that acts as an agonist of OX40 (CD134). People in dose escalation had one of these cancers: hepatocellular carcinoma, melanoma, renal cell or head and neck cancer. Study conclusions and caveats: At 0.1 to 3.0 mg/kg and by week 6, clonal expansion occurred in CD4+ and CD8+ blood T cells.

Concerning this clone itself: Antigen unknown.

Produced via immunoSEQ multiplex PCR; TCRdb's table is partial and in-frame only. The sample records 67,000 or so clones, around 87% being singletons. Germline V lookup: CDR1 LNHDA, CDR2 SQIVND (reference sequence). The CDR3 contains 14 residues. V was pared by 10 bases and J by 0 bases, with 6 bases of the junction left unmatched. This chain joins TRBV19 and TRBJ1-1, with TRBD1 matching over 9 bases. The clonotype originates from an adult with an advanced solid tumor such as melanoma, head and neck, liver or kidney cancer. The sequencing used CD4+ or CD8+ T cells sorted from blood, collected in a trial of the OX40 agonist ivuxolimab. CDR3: CATWDRVLNTEAFF. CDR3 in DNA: TGTGCCACGTGGGACAGGGTTTTGAACACTGAAGCTTTCTTT.